Given below is one T cell receptor beta chain in context. The CDR3 covers 14 residues. Germline CDR1 and CDR2: SGHTA and FQGNSA. V dropped 1 base and J dropped 2 bases, with 7 bases sitting between them. The data were taken from a study of blood T cell repertoires in COVID-19. At the level of the study: Material from acute and convalescent COVID-19 was sourced from the United States, Italy and Spain.

The repertoire was sequenced with immunoSEQ multiplex PCR; TCRdb's copy has only in-frame clones and lacks some. The data show 200,000 to 250,000 clones, with 82% seen just once and about 3.7% held by the top ten. The sequence was obtained from a woman aged 60-75 years who had recovered from COVID-19. The chain carries TRBV7-2 and TRBJ2-3; no reliable D call. Material for sequencing was PBMCs or T cells enriched from blood (not recorded which). DNA of the CDR3: TGTGCCAGCAGCTTAGGGGCGTACACAGATACGCAGTATTTT. It encodes CASSLGAYTDTQYF.